This is a list of T cell receptor beta chains from one sample in a study of graft-versus-host responses after intestinal transplantation. These receptors' targets are unknown. Sequenced by immunoSEQ multiplex PCR; TCRdb stores in-frame clones only, minus some. The sample consists of 55,000 to 85,000 clones, about 90% of them appearing once. The specimen was unstimulated CD8+ T cells sorted from spleen or lymph node cells, collected before intestinal transplant. The receptors were sampled from a human donor who received an intestinal transplant. The CDR3 runs from the conserved cysteine through the conserved F or W. Fields, in order: D gene, clone size, V gene, J gene, CDR3 protein, CDR3 DNA. A D gene is named only where the DNA matches it firmly. Size tells how often a clone was seen (once, few, many) or the class of an expanded clone, and some rows leave it out.

D: NA; size: NA; V: TRBV19; J: TRBJ1-1; CDR3: CASSIDLGPGVMNTEAFF; DNA: TGTGCCAGTAGTATAGATCTAGGGCCAGGGGTAATGAACACTGAAGCTTTCTTT
D: TRBD2; size: NA; V: TRBV10-3; J: TRBJ2-3; CDR3: CAISEGTSGGPLPDTQYF; DNA: TGTGCCATCAGTGAGGGGACTAGCGGGGGACCCCTCCCAGATACGCAGTATTTT
D: NA; size: NA; V: TRBV5-3; J: TRBJ2-7; CDR3: CAKTPSYEQYF; DNA: TGTGCCAAGACTCCTTCCTACGAGCAGTACTTC
D: NA; size: NA; V: TRBV18; J: TRBJ1-2; CDR3: CASSPTGPKDGYTF; DNA: TGTGCCAGCTCTCCGACAGGTCCCAAAGATGGCTACACCTTC
D: TRBD1; size: once; V: TRBV28; J: TRBJ2-5; CDR3: CASSLRGRVVETQYF; DNA: TGTGCCAGCAGTCTCAGGGGGCGCGTGGTAGAGACCCAGTACTTC
D: TRBD1; size: NA; V: TRBV7-6; J: TRBJ2-1; CDR3: CASSLLGQGENEQFF; DNA: TGTGCCAGCAGCTTATTGGGACAGGGGGAGAATGAGCAGTTCTTC
D: NA; size: few; V: TRBV6-6; J: TRBJ1-2; CDR3: CASIQQNSYGYTF; DNA: TGTGCCAGCATACAGCAAAACTCCTATGGCTACACCTTC
D: NA; size: NA; V: TRBV6-1; J: TRBJ1-5; CDR3: CASSVGDGNQPQHF; DNA: TGTGCCAGCAGTGTCGGGGATGGCAATCAGCCCCAGCATTTT
D: NA; size: few; V: TRBV7-9; J: TRBJ2-7; CDR3: CASSLDTYEQYF; DNA: TGTGCCAGCAGCTTAGATACCTACGAGCAGTACTTC
D: NA; size: NA; V: TRBV18; J: TRBJ1-2; CDR3: CASSPLVGAWAGYTF; DNA: TGTGCCAGCTCACCACTGGTGGGCGCTTGGGCGGGCTACACCTTC
D: TRBD1; size: NA; V: TRBV4-1; J: TRBJ1-4; CDR3: CASSQVTGALEKLFF; DNA: TGCGCCAGCAGCCAAGTAACAGGGGCTCTCGAAAAACTGTTTTTT
D: TRBD2; size: NA; V: TRBV6-1; J: TRBJ2-7; CDR3: CASSEGVAGAYEQYF; DNA: TGTGCCAGCAGTGAAGGGGTAGCGGGGGCCTACGAGCAGTACTTC
D: TRBD2; size: NA; V: TRBV28; J: TRBJ2-7; CDR3: CASSTATSGRQGASTAYEQYF; DNA: TGTGCCAGCAGTACCGCGACTAGCGGGAGGCAGGGGGCCTCAACTGCCTACGAGCAGTACTTC
D: NA; size: once; V: TRBV28; J: TRBJ1-5; CDR3: CASSWGREHQPQHF; DNA: TGTGCCAGCAGTTGGGGCAGGGAACATCAGCCCCAGCATTTT
D: TRBD1; size: NA; V: TRBV19; J: TRBJ2-7; CDR3: CASSPGQHSYEQYF; DNA: TGTGCCAGTAGTCCGGGACAGCACTCCTACGAGCAGTACTTC
D: NA; size: NA; V: TRBV25-1; J: TRBJ2-7; CDR3: CATYKKQYF; DNA: TGTGCCACCTATAAGAAGCAGTACTTC
D: NA; size: NA; V: TRBV5-8; J: TRBJ2-7; CDR3: CASSLVIGLGDTLSYEQYF; DNA: TGTGCCAGCAGCTTGGTAATAGGGCTAGGGGACACCCTCTCCTACGAGCAGTACTTC
D: NA; size: NA; V: TRBV9; J: TRBJ2-3; CDR3: CASSAYGEGTDTQYF; DNA: TGTGCCAGCAGCGCCTACGGGGAGGGCACAGATACGCAGTATTTT
D: NA; size: NA; V: TRBV28; J: TRBJ1-1; CDR3: CASSYEPVAQGCTEAFF; DNA: TGTGCCAGCAGTTATGAACCAGTAGCCCAGGGGTGCACTGAAGCTTTCTTT
D: NA; size: NA; V: TRBV10-3; J: TRBJ1-5; CDR3: CAIRSEVGQPQHF; DNA: TGTGCCATCAGATCAGAGGTAGGTCAGCCCCAGCATTTT
D: NA; size: NA; V: TRBV20-1; J: TRBJ1-2; CDR3: CSAFYGYTF; DNA: TGCAGTGCCTTTTATGGCTACACCTTC
D: NA; size: few; V: TRBV6-1; J: TRBJ2-2; CDR3: CASSATSTGELFF; DNA: TGTGCCAGCAGTGCGACTTCTACCGGGGAGCTGTTTTTT
D: TRBD2; size: few; V: TRBV13; J: TRBJ2-3; CDR3: CASSLRPSGSGTDTQYF; DNA: TGTGCCAGCAGCTTAAGGCCTAGCGGGAGTGGAACAGATACGCAGTATTTT
D: NA; size: NA; V: TRBV30; J: TRBJ1-1; CDR3: CAWSQIPLDSANTEAFF; DNA: TGTGCCTGGAGTCAGATCCCCCTAGACTCAGCTAACACTGAAGCTTTCTTT
D: NA; size: once; V: TRBV5-1; J: TRBJ1-1; CDR3: CASSADSEAFF; DNA: TGCGCCAGCTCGGCCGACAGTGAAGCTTTCTTT
D: TRBD1; size: NA; V: TRBV7-2; J: TRBJ1-1; CDR3: CASSLVAGGNTEAFF; DNA: TGTGCCAGCAGCTTAGTAGCAGGGGGCAACACTGAAGCTTTCTTT
D: TRBD1; size: NA; V: TRBV27; J: TRBJ1-6; CDR3: CASSPGTENYYNSPLHF; DNA: TGTGCCAGCAGTCCCGGGACAGAAAACTACTATAATTCACCCCTCCACTTT
D: TRBD2; size: NA; V: TRBV5-1; J: TRBJ2-1; CDR3: CASSFAGTSGSSYNEQFF; DNA: TGCGCCAGCAGCTTCGCCGGGACTAGCGGGAGCTCCTACAATGAGCAGTTCTTC
D: TRBD1; size: once; V: TRBV9; J: TRBJ2-7; CDR3: CASSRDRANYEQYF; DNA: TGTGCCAGCAGCCGGGACAGGGCAAACTACGAGCAGTACTTC
D: NA; size: NA; V: TRBV9; J: TRBJ2-2; CDR3: CASSVGRRQFKNTGELFF; DNA: TGTGCCAGCAGCGTGGGTAGGCGGCAGTTCAAAAACACCGGGGAGCTGTTTTTT